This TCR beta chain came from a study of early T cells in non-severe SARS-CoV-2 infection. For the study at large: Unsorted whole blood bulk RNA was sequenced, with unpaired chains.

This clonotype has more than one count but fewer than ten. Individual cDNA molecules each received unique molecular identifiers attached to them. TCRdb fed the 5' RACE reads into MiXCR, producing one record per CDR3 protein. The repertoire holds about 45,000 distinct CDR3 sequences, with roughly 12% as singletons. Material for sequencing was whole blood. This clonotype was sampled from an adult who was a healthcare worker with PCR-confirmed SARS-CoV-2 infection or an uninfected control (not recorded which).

Written as DNA, the CDR3 is TGCAGTGCTAGGATTATAGGACAGGGAACTGAAGCTTTCTTT. Translating it yields CSARIIGQGTEAFF. The chain recombines TRBV20-1 with TRBJ1-1; 8 bases are shared with TRBD1. V lost 3 bases and J lost 5; bases outside the gene matches: 8. This CDR3 is 14 amino acids long. Per germline, CDR1 DFQATT and CDR2 SNEGSKA (reference sequence).